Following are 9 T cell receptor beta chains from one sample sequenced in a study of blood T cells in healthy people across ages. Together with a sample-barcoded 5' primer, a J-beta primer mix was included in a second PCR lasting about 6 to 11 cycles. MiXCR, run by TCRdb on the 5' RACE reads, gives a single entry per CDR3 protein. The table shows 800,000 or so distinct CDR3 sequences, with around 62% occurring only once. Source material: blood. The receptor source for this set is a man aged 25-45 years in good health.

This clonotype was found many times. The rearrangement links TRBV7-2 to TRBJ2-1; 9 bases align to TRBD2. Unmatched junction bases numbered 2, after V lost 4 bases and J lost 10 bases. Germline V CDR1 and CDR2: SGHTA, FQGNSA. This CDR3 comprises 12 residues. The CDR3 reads CASSSLAGEQFF. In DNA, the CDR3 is TGTGCCAGCAGCTCCCTAGCGGGGGAGCAGTTCTTC.

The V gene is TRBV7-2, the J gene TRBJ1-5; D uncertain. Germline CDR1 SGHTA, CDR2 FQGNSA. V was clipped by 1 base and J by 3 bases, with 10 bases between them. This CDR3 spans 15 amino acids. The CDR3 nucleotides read TGTGCCAGCAGCTTAGTTTTACAAGTCAATCAGCCCCAGCATTTT. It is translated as CASSLVLQVNQPQHF.

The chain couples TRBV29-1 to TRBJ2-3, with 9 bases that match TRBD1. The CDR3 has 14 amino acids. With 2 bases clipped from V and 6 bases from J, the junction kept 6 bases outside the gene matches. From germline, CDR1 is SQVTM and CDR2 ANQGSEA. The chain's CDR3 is CSVEPGQGADTQYF. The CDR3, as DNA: TGCAGCGTTGAACCGGGACAGGGAGCGGATACGCAGTATTTT.

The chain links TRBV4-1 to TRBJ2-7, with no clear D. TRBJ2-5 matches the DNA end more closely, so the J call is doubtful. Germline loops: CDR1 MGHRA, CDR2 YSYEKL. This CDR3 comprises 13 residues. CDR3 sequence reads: CASSQERTATQYF. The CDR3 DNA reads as TGCGCCAGCAGCCAAGAACGGACCGCGACCCAGTACTTC.

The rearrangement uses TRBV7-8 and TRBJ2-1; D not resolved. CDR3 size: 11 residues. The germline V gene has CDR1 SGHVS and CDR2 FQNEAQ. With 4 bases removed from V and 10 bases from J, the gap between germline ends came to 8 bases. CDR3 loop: CASSSVGEQFF. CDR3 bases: TGTGCCAGCAGCTCGGTGGGGGAGCAGTTCTTC.

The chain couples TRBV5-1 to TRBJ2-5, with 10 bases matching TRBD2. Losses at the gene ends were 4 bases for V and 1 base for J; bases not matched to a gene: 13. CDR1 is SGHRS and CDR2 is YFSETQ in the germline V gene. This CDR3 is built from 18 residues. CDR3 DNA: TGCGCCAGCAGCCCGCACACCTATGGACTAGCGGTCCAAGAGACCCAGTACTTC. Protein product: CASSPHTYGLAVQETQYF.

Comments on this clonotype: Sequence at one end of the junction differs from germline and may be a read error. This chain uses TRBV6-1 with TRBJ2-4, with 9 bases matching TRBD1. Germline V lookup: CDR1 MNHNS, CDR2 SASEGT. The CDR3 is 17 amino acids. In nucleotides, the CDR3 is TGTGCCAGCACACCGGCTCCCGGGACAGGGATTAAAAACATTCGGTACTTC. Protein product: CASTPAPGTGIKNIRYF.

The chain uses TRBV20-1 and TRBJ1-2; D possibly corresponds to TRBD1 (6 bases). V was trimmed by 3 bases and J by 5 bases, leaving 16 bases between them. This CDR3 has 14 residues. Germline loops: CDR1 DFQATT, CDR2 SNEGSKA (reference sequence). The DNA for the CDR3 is TGCAGTGCTAGCCCCAGTCAGGGGAGGTATGGCTACACCTTC. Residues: CSASPSQGRYGYTF.

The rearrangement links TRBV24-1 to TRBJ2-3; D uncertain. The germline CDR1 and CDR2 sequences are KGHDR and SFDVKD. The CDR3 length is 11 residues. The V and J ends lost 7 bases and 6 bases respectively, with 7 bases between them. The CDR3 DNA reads TGTGCCACCAGCGCGGCCGATACGCAGTATTTT. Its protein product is CATSAADTQYF.